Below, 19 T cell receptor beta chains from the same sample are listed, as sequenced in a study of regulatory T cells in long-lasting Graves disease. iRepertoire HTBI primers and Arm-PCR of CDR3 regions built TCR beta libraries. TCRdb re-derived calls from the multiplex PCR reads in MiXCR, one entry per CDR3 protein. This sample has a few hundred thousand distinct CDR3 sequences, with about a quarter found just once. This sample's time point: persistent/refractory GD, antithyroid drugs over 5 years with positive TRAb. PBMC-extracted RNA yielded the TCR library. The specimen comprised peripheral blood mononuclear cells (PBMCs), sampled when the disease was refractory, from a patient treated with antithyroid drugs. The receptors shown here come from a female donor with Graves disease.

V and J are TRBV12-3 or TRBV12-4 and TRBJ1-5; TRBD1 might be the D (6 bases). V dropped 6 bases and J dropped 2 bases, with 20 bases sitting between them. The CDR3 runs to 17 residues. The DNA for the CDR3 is TGTGCCAGCAGCAACCGGGACACTCTAAGAGGCAATCAGCCCCAGCATTTT. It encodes CASSNRDTLRGNQPQHF.

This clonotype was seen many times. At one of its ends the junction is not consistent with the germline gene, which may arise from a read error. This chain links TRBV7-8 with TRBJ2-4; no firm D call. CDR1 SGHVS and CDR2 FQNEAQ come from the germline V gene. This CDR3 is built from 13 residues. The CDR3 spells CASSLGGRPASEF. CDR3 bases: TGTGCCAGCAGCTTAGGGGGTAGGCCAGCCTCGGAATTC. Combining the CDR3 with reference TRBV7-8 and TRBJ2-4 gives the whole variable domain GAGVSQSPRYKVAKRGQDVALRCDPISGHVSLFWYQQALGQGPEFLTYFQNEAQLDKSGLPSDRFFAERPEGSVSTLKIQRTQQEDSAVYLCASSLGGRPASEFGAGTRLSVL.

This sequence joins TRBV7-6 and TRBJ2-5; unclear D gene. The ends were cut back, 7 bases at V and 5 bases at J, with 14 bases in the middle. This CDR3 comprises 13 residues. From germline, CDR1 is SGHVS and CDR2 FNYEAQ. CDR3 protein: CASTSSPRETQYF. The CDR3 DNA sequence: TGTGCCAGCACCTCGAGTCCGCGGGAGACCCAGTACTTC.

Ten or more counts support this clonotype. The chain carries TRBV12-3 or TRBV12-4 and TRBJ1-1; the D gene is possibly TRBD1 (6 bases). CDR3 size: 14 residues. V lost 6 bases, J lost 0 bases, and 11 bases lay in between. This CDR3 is CASSPGQVNTEAFF. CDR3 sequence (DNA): TGTGCCAGCAGCCCGGGACAAGTGAACACTGAAGCTTTCTTT.

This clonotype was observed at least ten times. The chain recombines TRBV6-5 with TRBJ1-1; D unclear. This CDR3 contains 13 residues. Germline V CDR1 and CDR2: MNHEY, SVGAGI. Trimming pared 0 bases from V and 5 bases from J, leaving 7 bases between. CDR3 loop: CASSYSTGTEAFF. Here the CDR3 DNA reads TGTGCCAGCAGTTACTCGACTGGTACTGAAGCTTTCTTT.

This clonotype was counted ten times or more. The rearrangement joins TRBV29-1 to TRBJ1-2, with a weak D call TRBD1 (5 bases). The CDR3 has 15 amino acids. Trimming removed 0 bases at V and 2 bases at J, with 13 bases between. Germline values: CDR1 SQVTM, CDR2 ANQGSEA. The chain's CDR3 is CSVEDRVGGNYGYTF. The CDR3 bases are TGCAGCGTTGAAGACAGGGTTGGTGGGAACTATGGCTACACCTTC.

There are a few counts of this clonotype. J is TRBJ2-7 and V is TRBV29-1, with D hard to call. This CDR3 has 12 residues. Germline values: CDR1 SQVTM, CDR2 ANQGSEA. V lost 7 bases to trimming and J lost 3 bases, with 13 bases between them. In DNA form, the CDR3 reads TGCAGCGCCAGTGGTTGGGACTACGAGCAGTACTTC. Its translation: CSASGWDYEQYF.

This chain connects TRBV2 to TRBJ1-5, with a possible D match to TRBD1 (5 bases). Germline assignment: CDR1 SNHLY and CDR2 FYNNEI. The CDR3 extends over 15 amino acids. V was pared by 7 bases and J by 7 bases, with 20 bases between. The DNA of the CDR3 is TGTGCCAGCAAAAACCGGGACGGCCGAGAGCAGCCCCAGCATTTT. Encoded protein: CASKNRDGREQPQHF.

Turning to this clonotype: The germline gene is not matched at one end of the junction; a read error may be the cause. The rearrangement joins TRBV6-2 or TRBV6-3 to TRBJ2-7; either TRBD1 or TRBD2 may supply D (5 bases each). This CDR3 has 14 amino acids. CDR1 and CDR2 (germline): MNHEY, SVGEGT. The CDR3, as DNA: TGTGCCAGCAGTTACGAAGACGCGTTGGGGACCCGAAGCTTC. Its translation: CASSYEDALGTRSF.

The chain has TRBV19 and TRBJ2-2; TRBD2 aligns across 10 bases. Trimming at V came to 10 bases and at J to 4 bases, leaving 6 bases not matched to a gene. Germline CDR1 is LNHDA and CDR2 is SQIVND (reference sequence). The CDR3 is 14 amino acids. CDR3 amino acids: CATNSGRLTGELFF. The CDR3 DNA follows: TGTGCCACCAATAGCGGGAGGCTCACCGGGGAGCTGTTTTTT.

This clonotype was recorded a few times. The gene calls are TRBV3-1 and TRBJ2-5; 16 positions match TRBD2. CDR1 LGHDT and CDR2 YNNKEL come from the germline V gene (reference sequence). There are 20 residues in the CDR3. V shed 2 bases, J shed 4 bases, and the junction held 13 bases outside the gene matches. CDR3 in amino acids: CASSQYGGTSGRVGGETQYF. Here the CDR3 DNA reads TGTGCCAGCAGCCAATATGGGGGGACTAGCGGGAGGGTAGGGGGAGAGACCCAGTACTTC.

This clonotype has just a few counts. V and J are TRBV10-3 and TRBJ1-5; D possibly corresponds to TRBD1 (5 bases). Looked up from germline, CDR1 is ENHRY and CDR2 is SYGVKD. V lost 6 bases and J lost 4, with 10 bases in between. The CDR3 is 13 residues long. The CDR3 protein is CAIREQENQPQHF. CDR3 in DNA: TGTGCCATCAGAGAACAGGAAAATCAGCCCCAGCATTTT.

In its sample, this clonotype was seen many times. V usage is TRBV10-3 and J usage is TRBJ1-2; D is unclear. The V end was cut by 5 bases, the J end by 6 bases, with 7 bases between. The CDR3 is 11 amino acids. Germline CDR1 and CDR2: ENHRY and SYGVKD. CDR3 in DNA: TGTGCCATCAGTTGGACGGATGGCTACACCTTC. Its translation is CAISWTDGYTF.

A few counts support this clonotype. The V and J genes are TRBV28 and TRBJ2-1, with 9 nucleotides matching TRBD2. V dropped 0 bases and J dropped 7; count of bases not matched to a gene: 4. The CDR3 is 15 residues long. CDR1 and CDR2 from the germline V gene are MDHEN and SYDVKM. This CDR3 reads CASSLWRAGGNEQFF. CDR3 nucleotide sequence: TGTGCCAGCAGTTTATGGCGGGCGGGGGGGAATGAGCAGTTCTTC.

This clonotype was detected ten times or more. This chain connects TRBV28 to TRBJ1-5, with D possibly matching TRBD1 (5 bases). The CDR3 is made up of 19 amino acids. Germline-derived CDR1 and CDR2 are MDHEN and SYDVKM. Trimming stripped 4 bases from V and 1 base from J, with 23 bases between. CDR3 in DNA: TGTGCCAGCAGTTCTTACCAATTAGGCCAGGGAGTCAGCAATCAGCCCCAGCATTTT. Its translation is CASSSYQLGQGVSNQPQHF.

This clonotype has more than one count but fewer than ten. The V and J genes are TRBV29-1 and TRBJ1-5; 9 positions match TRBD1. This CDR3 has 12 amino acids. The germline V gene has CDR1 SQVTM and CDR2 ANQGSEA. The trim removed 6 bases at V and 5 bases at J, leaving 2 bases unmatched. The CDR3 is CSVGQGDQPQHF. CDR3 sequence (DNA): TGCAGCGTGGGACAGGGAGATCAGCCCCAGCATTTT. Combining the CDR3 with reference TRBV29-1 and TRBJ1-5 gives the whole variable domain SAVISQKPSRDICQRGTSLTIQCQVDSQVTMMFWYRQQPGQSLTLIATANQGSEATYESGFVIDKFPISRPNLTFSTLTVSNMSPEDSSIYLCSVGQGDQPQHFGDGTRLSIL.

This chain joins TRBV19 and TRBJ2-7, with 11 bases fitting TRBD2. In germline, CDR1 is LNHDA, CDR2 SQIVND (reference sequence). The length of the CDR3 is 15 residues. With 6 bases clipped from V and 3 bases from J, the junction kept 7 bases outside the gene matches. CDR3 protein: CASRISGRAIYEQYF. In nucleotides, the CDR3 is TGTGCCAGTAGGATTAGCGGGAGGGCCATCTACGAGCAGTACTTC. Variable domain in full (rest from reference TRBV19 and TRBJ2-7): DGGITQSPKYLFRKEGQNVTLSCEQNLNHDAMYWYRQDPGQGLRLIYYSQIVNDFQKGDIAEGYSVSREKKESFPLTVTSAQKNPTAFYLCASRISGRAIYEQYFGPGTRLTVT.

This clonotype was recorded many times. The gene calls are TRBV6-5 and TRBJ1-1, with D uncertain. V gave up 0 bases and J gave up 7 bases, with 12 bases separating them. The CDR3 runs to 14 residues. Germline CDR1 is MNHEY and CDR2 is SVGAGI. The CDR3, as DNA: TGTGCCAGCAGTTACTCGATACGCGCCAGTGAAGCTTTCTTT. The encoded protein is CASSYSIRASEAFF.

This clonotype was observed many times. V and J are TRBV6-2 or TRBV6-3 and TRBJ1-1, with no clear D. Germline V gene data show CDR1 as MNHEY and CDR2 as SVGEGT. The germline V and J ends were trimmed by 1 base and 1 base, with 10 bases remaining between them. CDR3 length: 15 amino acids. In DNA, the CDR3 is TGTGCCAGCAGTTACTTCCCTTCTGGGAACACTGAAGCTTTCTTT. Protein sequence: CASSYFPSGNTEAFF.